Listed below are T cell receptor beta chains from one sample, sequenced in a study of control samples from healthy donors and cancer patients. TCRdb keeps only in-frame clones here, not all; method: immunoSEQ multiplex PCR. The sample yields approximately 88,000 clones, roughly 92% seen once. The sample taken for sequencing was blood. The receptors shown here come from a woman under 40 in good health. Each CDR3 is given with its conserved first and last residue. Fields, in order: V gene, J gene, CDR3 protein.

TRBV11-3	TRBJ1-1	CASSSSRDRLNTEAFF
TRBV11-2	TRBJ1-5	CASSSERNQPQHF
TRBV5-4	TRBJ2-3	CASSSVTSGISTDTQYF
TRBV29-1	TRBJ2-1	CSASKGDSYNEQFF
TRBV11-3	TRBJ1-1	CASSAGQLNTEAFF
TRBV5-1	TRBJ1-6	CASSLGGSLPNSPLHF
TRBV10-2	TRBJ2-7	CASSEQGRSYSSYEQYF
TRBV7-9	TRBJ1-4	CASSTLGIEKLFF
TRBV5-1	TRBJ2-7	CASSLDASGLTYEQYF
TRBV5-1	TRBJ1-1	CASSLARSGMNTEAFF
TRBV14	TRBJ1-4	CASSQDLGSSAANEKLFF
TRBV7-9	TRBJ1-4	CASSPWGWDEKLFF
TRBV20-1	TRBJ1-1	CSPPEAFF
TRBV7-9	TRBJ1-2	CASSLGQDYGYTF
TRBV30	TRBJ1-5	CAWSGGASQPQHF
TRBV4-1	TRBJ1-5	CASSQDAQSYHQPQHF
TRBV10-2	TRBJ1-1	CASSPGGNTEAFF
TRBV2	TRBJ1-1	CASSDRAGDGTEAFF
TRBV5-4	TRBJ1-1	CASSPRQGGAEAFF
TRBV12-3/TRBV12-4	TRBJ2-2	CATGGNTGELFF
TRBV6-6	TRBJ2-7	CASSYSQTTTYEQYF
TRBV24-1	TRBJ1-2	CATSESDNYGYTF
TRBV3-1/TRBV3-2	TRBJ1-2	CASSPLRPNYGYTF
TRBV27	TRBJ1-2	CASSLSLTNGYTF
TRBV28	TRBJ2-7	CASSSGGPLNYEQYF
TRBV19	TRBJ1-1	CASSILLGTEAFF
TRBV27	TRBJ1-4	CASSLLGTGNEKLFF
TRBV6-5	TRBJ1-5	CASSYSENQPQHF
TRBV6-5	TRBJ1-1	CASSMNSLNTEAFF
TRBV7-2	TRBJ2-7	CASSLHSSYEQYF
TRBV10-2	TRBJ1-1	CASSERPGGTEAFF